This T cell receptor beta chain was captured by sequencing in a study of cytomegalovirus exposure and HLA in healthy donors. On the study more broadly: Counted in an early data release were approximately 85 million unique TCRs from HLA-typed donors. Notes on the study in general: TCR beta V- and J-gene trimming, according to a later analysis, was linked to a missense DCLRE1C variant. In an earlier analysis, most TCR beta V segments were productive about 87% or about 30% of the time.

Primers: 60 Vbeta forward and 13 Jbeta reverse. TCRdb keeps only in-frame clones here, not all; method: immunoSEQ multiplex PCR. The sample has about 160,000 clones; more than 60% are singletons. As regards this clone: The antigen is undetermined.

The CDR3 is made up of 14 amino acids. Germline CDR1 and CDR2: MGHRA and YSYEKL. V was pared by 5 bases and J by 7 bases, with 10 bases of the junction left unmatched. This sequence joins TRBV4-1 and TRBJ1-1; 7 bases agree with TRBD1. This TCR came from a woman in her fifties or sixties in good health and CMV-seropositive. Sequencing was done on a sample of PBMCs. The CDR3 DNA sequence: TGCGCCAGCAGCGCCCGGGACAGAGGATTTGAAGCTTTCTTT. Translated, it gives CASSARDRGFEAFF.